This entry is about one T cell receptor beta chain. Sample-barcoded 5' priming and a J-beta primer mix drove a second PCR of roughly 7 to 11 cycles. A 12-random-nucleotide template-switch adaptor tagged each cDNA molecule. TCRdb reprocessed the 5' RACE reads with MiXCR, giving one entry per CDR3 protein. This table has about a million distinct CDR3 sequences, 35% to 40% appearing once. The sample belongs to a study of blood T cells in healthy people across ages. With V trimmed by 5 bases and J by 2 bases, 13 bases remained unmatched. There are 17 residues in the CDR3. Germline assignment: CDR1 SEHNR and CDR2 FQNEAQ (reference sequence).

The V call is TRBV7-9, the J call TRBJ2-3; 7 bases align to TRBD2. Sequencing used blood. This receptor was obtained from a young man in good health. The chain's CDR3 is CASSLSVLADATDTQYF. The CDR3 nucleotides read TGTGCCAGCAGCCTAAGTGTTCTAGCGGACGCCACAGATACGCAGTATTTT.